The 4 T cell receptor beta chains in this list originate from one sample, sequenced in a study of post-analysis software for immune sequencing data. Study-level findings and limits: TRBV5-6, TRBV5-1 and TRBV20-1 were among a handful of TRBV segments more frequent in patients than controls.

The authors incorporated unique molecular identifiers into the TCR beta cDNA libraries. TCRdb re-called the PCR reads through MiXCR, storing one row per CDR3 protein. The sample contains 820,000 or so distinct CDR3 sequences, roughly 58% of which appear only once. These TCRs are of unknown antigen specificity. Sequencing was done on a sample of blood. The receptor set was obtained from a girl between 10 and 17 years old with multiple sclerosis.

This clonotype was observed a handful of times. J is TRBJ2-1 and V is TRBV3-1; D is perhaps TRBD2 (7 bases). The germline V gene encodes CDR1 LGHDT and CDR2 YNNKEL (reference sequence). This CDR3 spans 15 amino acids. Between the trimmed V and J ends, which lost 2 bases and 7 bases, there was a span of 15 bases. CDR3 region: CASSQRGGARNEQFF. CDR3 bases: TGTGCCAGCAGCCAAAGGGGGGGGGCTAGGAATGAGCAGTTCTTC.

The chain carries TRBV7-3 and TRBJ2-1; D gene unclear. Trimming cost V 3 bases and J 4 bases, with 16 bases left between them. CDR1 SGHTA and CDR2 FQGTGA come from the germline V gene. The CDR3 length is 16 residues. CDR3 DNA: TGTGCCAGCAGCTTGATGACCGGGCTCGGGTACAATGAGCAGTTCTTC. Translation: CASSLMTGLGYNEQFF.

This chain connects TRBV6-2 or TRBV6-3 to TRBJ2-4, with D possibly being TRBD1 (6 bases). The J call may not be correct, given that the DNA end is closer to TRBJ2-7. Germline CDR1 reads MNHEY; CDR2 reads SVGEGT. The length of the CDR3 is 14 residues. The CDR3 bases are TGTGCCAGCAGCCCCGGACAGCCCTGGGCCGAGCAGTACTTC. Its protein product is CASSPGQPWAEQYF.

V usage is TRBV27 and J usage is TRBJ2-1; D gene unclear. The germline V gene encodes CDR1 MNHEY and CDR2 SMNVEV (reference sequence). The CDR3 runs 16 residues. Trimming removed 6 bases at V and 0 bases at J, with 15 bases between. This chain's CDR3 is CASSKLLGNSYNEQFF. The CDR3 DNA is TGTGCCAGCAGCAAACTCCTTGGTAACTCCTACAATGAGCAGTTCTTC.